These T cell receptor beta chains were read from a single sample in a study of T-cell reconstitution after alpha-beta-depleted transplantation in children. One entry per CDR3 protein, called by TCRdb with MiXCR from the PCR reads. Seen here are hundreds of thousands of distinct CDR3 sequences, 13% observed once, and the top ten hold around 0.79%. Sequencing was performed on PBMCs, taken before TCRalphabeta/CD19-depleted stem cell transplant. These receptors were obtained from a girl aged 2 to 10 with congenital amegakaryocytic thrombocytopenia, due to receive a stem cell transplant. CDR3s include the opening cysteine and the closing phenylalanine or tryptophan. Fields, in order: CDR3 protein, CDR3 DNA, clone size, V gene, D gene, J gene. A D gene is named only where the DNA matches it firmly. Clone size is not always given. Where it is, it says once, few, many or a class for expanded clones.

CAISNQGTEAFF | TGTGCCATCAGTAACCAGGGGACTGAAGCTTTCTTT | few | TRBV10-3 | . | TRBJ1-1
CASSPLRLNTDTQYF | TGTGCCAGCTCACCTCTTCGCCTTAACACAGATACGCAGTATTTT | . | TRBV18 | . | TRBJ2-3
CASTRGPGINEQFF | TGTGCCAGCACGCGGGGGCCGGGGATCAATGAGCAGTTCTTC | . | TRBV9 | . | TRBJ2-1
CASSLLSGQPQHF | TGCGCCAGCAGCTTGCTCTCCGGTCAGCCCCAGCATTTT | many | TRBV5-1 | . | TRBJ1-5
CASSPTAGELFF | TGTGCCAGCAGTCCCACGGCCGGGGAGCTGTTTTTT | . | TRBV12-3/TRBV12-4 | . | TRBJ2-2
CASSPTYTGGYSPLHF | TGTGCCAGCAGTCCAACCTACACAGGGGGTTATTCACCCCTCCACTTT | . | TRBV11-2 | TRBD1 | TRBJ1-6
CASSQVMTEQYF | TGTGCCAGCAGCCAAGTCATGACCGAGCAGTACTTC | few | TRBV4-2 | . | TRBJ2-7
CATSRDGSSWVEQFF | TGTGCCACCAGCAGAGATGGGTCTAGCTGGGTGGAGCAGTTCTTC | many | TRBV15 | . | TRBJ2-1
CASSLWGGVDEKLFF | TGTGCCAGCAGCTTGTGGGGGGGGGTAGACGAAAAACTGTTTTTT | . | TRBV5-5 | . | TRBJ1-4
CSVGVAGTGLYTFF | TGCAGCGTTGGAGTTGCCGGGACAGGGCTCTATACTTTCTTT | . | TRBV29-1 | TRBD1 | TRBJ1-1
CASTLQPAPGELFF | TGTGCCAGCACCTTACAACCAGCCCCAGGGGAGCTGTTTTTT | few | TRBV6-1 | . | TRBJ2-2
CASSSARLRRSGDEQFF | TGTGCCAGCAGCTCAGCCCGCCTGCGAAGAAGCGGGGATGAGCAGTTCTTC | . | TRBV6-1 | TRBD2 | TRBJ2-1
CSAPVAASSYNEQFF | TGCAGTGCCCCGGTAGCGGCTTCCTCCTACAATGAGCAGTTCTTC | few | TRBV20-1 | . | TRBJ2-1
CASSFRSGTIGETQYF | TGCGCCAGCAGCTTTCGTAGCGGGACCATTGGGGAGACCCAGTACTTC | many | TRBV5-1 | TRBD2 | TRBJ2-5
CASSTEKDYSEQFF | TGTGCCAGTAGTACGGAAAAAGACTACTCTGAGCAGTTCTTC | . | TRBV19 | . | TRBJ2-1
CASSLESAAEQFF | TGCGCCAGCAGCTTGGAGTCAGCGGCTGAGCAGTTCTTC | . | TRBV5-1 | . | TRBJ2-1
CASSRQLAGSSTGELFF | TGTGCCAGCAGCCGACAACTAGCGGGCTCAAGTACCGGGGAGCTGTTTTTT | few | TRBV14 | TRBD2 | TRBJ2-2
CASSLASVANEKLFF | TGTGCCAGCAGCTTAGCGTCCGTAGCTAATGAAAAACTGTTTTTT | few | TRBV11-2 | . | TRBJ1-4
CSARDRWSGQSTDTQYF | TGCAGTGCTAGAGATCGATGGAGCGGGCAAAGCACAGATACGCAGTATTTT | . | TRBV20-1 | . | TRBJ2-3
CASSIPRGNTEAFF | TGCGCCAGCAGCATTCCGCGGGGGAACACTGAAGCTTTCTTT | . | TRBV5-1 | . | TRBJ1-1
CASIEDPPEKAQYF | TGTGCCAGCATTGAAGACCCGCCCGAAAAAGCCCAGTACTTC | many | TRBV7-9 | . | TRBJ2-5
CSARARIGQNSQYYEQYF | TGCAGTGCTAGAGCCCGAATTGGACAGAACTCTCAATACTACGAGCAGTACTTC | many | TRBV20-1 | . | TRBJ2-7
CSVKGMVGNTIYF | TGCAGCGTTAAGGGCATGGTCGGAAACACCATATATTTT | many | TRBV29-1 | . | TRBJ1-3
CSASPPLAAFTDTQYF | TGCAGTGCTTCACCGCCTTTAGCGGCGTTCACAGATACGCAGTATTTT | . | TRBV20-1 | . | TRBJ2-3
CASSLVDQGPVWETQYF | TGCGCCAGCAGCTTGGTAGATCAGGGGCCCGTATGGGAGACCCAGTACTTC | many | TRBV5-1 | . | TRBJ2-5
CASSSLPGTSGSSYNEQFF | TGTGCCAGCAGTTCACTTCCCGGGACTAGCGGGAGTTCCTACAATGAGCAGTTCTTC | many | TRBV28 | TRBD2 | TRBJ2-1
CASTGQRDTEAFF | TGCGCCAGCACGGGACAGAGAGACACTGAAGCTTTCTTT | few | TRBV5-1 | TRBD1 | TRBJ1-1
CASSLREPRSPLHF | TGTGCCAGCAGTTTAAGGGAACCTAGATCACCCCTCCACTTT | few | TRBV12-3/TRBV12-4 | . | TRBJ1-6
CASSGTSFRNTEAFF | TGCGCCAGCAGCGGAACTTCTTTTAGGAACACTGAAGCTTTCTTT | many | TRBV5-1 | . | TRBJ1-1
CSAGGQGLACLAYEQYF | TGCAGTGCCGGGGGCCAGGGTCTAGCGTGCCTCGCCTACGAGCAGTACTTC | . | TRBV20-1 | . | TRBJ2-7
CASSTLTRGMETQYF | TGCGCCAGCAGCACACTGACTAGGGGGATGGAGACCCAGTACTTC | many | TRBV5-1 | . | TRBJ2-5
CASSLQTGWGEQFF | TGTGCCAGCAGCCTCCAGACGGGATGGGGTGAGCAGTTCTTC | . | TRBV3-1 | . | TRBJ2-1
CASSLVIRGDRADSQYF | TGTGCCAGCAGCTTAGTGATACGGGGGGACAGGGCAGACAGTCAGTACTTC | . | TRBV7-2 | TRBD1 | TRBJ2-4
CASIGPGAFF | TGTGCCAGCATCGGCCCTGGGGCTTTCTTT | many | TRBV6-2/TRBV6-3 | . | TRBJ1-1
CASSFSGRDYNEQFF | TGTGCCAGCAGTTTTAGCGGGAGGGATTACAATGAGCAGTTCTTC | . | TRBV12-3/TRBV12-4 | TRBD2 | TRBJ2-1
CASSLASAYNEQFF | TGTGCCAGCAGCTTGGCTAGCGCGTACAATGAGCAGTTCTTC | few | TRBV7-6 | . | TRBJ2-1
CSARGSVLETQYF | TGCAGTGCTAGAGGGAGCGTCTTAGAGACCCAGTACTTC | . | TRBV20-1 | . | TRBJ2-5
CASSLEIGLADYNEQFF | TGTGCCAGCAGCTTAGAGATTGGGCTAGCGGACTACAATGAGCAGTTCTTC | many | TRBV11-2 | TRBD2 | TRBJ2-1
CASKPRIAAVSFYNEQFF | TGCGCCAGCAAGCCCCGTATTGCGGCGGTATCTTTCTACAATGAGCAGTTCTTC | . | TRBV5-1 | . | TRBJ2-1
CASSYSTSSNEQYF | TGTGCCAGCAGTTACTCCACGTCCTCCAACGAGCAGTACTTC | . | TRBV12-3/TRBV12-4 | . | TRBJ2-7
CASSVTVSYNSPLHF | TGTGCCAGCAGTGTGACAGTCTCCTATAATTCACCCCTCCACTTT | many | TRBV6-1 | . | TRBJ1-6
CSAGMDSSLVGEQYF | TGCAGTGCTGGGATGGACAGCAGCCTCGTTGGCGAGCAGTACTTC | . | TRBV20-1 | . | TRBJ2-7
CASSWTTPGTGTSYNEQFF | TGCGCCAGCAGCTGGACCACGCCGGGGACAGGAACGTCCTACAATGAGCAGTTCTTC | . | TRBV5-1 | TRBD1 | TRBJ2-1
CASSYTGRRTDTQYF | TGTGCCAGCAGTTACACGGGCCGGCGCACAGATACGCAGTATTTT | many | TRBV6-5 | . | TRBJ2-3
CSPGGTGDRNEQFF | TGCAGTCCGGGAGGGACAGGGGATAGGAATGAGCAGTTCTTC | many | TRBV20-1 | TRBD1 | TRBJ2-1
CASYFGDTDTQYF | TGTGCCAGTTACTTCGGGGACACAGATACGCAGTATTTT | many | TRBV2 | . | TRBJ2-3
CASSLVASPNEQFF | TGTGCCAGCAGCTTAGTTGCTAGTCCGAATGAGCAGTTCTTC | many | TRBV7-9 | . | TRBJ2-1
CASKYDGSYNSPLHF | TGCGCCAGCAAATACGACGGCTCCTATAATTCACCCCTCCACTTT | many | TRBV10-2 | . | TRBJ1-6
CSARNPLASQETQYF | TGCAGTGCTAGAAACCCTCTAGCGAGCCAAGAGACCCAGTACTTC | many | TRBV20-1 | . | TRBJ2-5
CSAPPWDRVNTEAFF | TGCAGTGCTCCCCCCTGGGACAGGGTGAACACTGAAGCTTTCTTT | many | TRBV20-1 | TRBD1 | TRBJ1-1
CASSLEGTAAPYEQYF | TGTGCCAGCAGCTTGGAGGGGACAGCCGCCCCTTACGAGCAGTACTTC | . | TRBV5-5 | TRBD1 | TRBJ2-7
CSAPVAWNTEAFF | TGCAGTGCTCCCGTGGCGTGGAACACTGAAGCTTTCTTT | few | TRBV20-1 | . | TRBJ1-1
CASSVIVDPRNTGELFF | TGTGCCAGCAGCGTAATCGTTGACCCCCGGAACACCGGGGAGCTGTTTTTT | many | TRBV9 | . | TRBJ2-2
CSARGERVSSPLHF | TGCAGTGCTAGGGGGGAGAGGGTTAGTTCACCCCTCCACTTT | few | TRBV20-1 | . | TRBJ1-6